This passage covers 7 T cell receptor beta chains from one sample sequenced in a study of radiation and T cells in renal cell carcinoma. Sequencing was performed with immunoSEQ multiplex PCR; in TCRdb, only in-frame clones are kept and a portion is missing. The sample lists roughly 120,000 clones, approximately 78% seen once, with around 2% in the top ten. Time point of the sample: blood 2 weeks post-SBRT. Treatment in this sample: 15 Gy SBRT to primary tumor, nephrectomy 4 weeks later. The specimen comprised blood, sampled from a patient whose treatment included radiotherapy and nephrectomy. The receptors were gathered from a woman in her sixties with renal cell carcinoma.

This clone was seen a single time. This chain connects TRBV6-5 to TRBJ1-5, with unresolved D. CDR1 is MNHEY, CDR2 SVGAGI, per germline. With 7 bases removed from V and 0 bases from J, the gap between germline ends came to 13 bases. This CDR3 comprises 15 residues. The CDR3 bases are TGTGCCAGCACCCTAACATGGGATAGCAATCAGCCCCAGCATTTT. It yields the protein CASTLTWDSNQPQHF.

The chain uses TRBV29-1 and TRBJ2-2; 9 nucleotides match TRBD2. The CDR3 length is 16 residues. Per germline, CDR1 SQVTM and CDR2 ANQGSEA. With 7 bases clipped from V and 7 bases from J, the junction kept 16 bases outside the gene matches. The CDR3 sequence is CSARDSGGTRGGELFF. CDR3 in DNA: TGCAGCGCCCGGGATAGCGGGGGAACCAGGGGCGGGGAGCTGTTTTTT.

V gene TRBV7-2 combines with J gene TRBJ2-3, with D possibly being TRBD1 (6 bases). The CDR3 totals 15 residues. V was shortened by 3 bases and J by 1 base, with 11 bases between the two germline ends. Germline CDR1 and CDR2: SGHTA and FQGNSA. CDR3 protein: CASSFNRVRTDTQYF. The CDR3 DNA is TGTGCCAGCAGCTTTAACAGGGTCCGCACAGATACGCAGTATTTT.

The V gene is TRBV27, the J gene TRBJ2-2; 11 positions agree with TRBD1. This CDR3 has 16 residues. Germline V gives CDR1 MNHEY, CDR2 SMNVEV (reference sequence). V was pared by 10 bases and J by 4 bases, with 11 bases of the junction left unmatched. This chain's CDR3 is CATRVGQGVSTGELFF. The DNA for the CDR3 is TGTGCCACCAGGGTGGGACAGGGGGTGAGCACCGGGGAGCTGTTTTTT.

The chain employs TRBV11-2 and TRBJ2-1, with TRBD1 identical over 8 bases. CDR3 size: 14 residues. V lost 4 bases and J lost 5; bases outside the gene matches: 4. Per germline, CDR1 SGHAT and CDR2 FQNNGV. The CDR3 bases are TGTGCCAGCAGCTGGGACAGGTGGAACAATGAGCAGTTCTTC. This translates into CASSWDRWNNEQFF.

The chain employs TRBV27 and TRBJ2-7, with D perhaps TRBD1 (6 bases). Germline CDR1 MNHEY, CDR2 SMNVEV (reference sequence). The CDR3 consists of 13 residues. Trimming left V 3 bases short and J 7 bases short, with 13 bases between. CDR3: CASSFQGPIEQYF. In nucleotides, the CDR3 is TGTGCCAGCAGTTTCCAGGGGCCGATTGAGCAGTACTTC.

The chain is built from TRBV5-1 and TRBJ1-2, with 12 bases identical to TRBD1. V was clipped by 3 bases and J by 7 bases; unmatched bases: 4. Germline-derived CDR1 and CDR2 are SGHRS and YFSETQ. The CDR3 extends over 14 amino acids. The CDR3 DNA reads as TGCGCCAGCAGCTCCGGGACAGGGGGCTCTGGCTACACCTTC. The encoded protein is CASSSGTGGSGYTF. Full variable domain (remainder filled in from reference TRBV5-1 and TRBJ1-2): KAGVTQTPRYLIKTRGQQVTLSCSPISGHRSVSWYQQTPGQGLQFLFEYFSETQRNKGNFPGRFSGRQFSNSRSEMNVSTLELGDSALYLCASSSGTGGSGYTFGSGTRLTVV.